This T cell receptor beta chain was identified during a study of identical twins (dated by TCRdb to 2016 to 2018). Background for the entire study: TCR alpha and beta repertoires from monozygotic twins, unrelated adults of various ages and cord blood were deep-sequenced to test whether fetal clonotypes persist. Replicate twin experiments were performed at different times using different library preparation protocols to rule out contamination. Overall results and qualifications from the work: Zero-insertion analyses could be partly confounded by invariant T cells such as MAIT and iNKT, although diverse VJ usage argued against such confounding for most clonotypes. Out-of-frame TCR alpha sequences shared between twins showed an excess of low generation-probability sequences compared with coincidental sharing between unrelated individuals. The excess sharing between twins in beta out-of-frame sequences was weaker because fewer shared sequences reduced the signal-to-noise ratio. In monozygotic twins, recombination models systematically underestimated out-of-frame TCR alpha sharing, but the models matched the sharing seen between unrelated individuals. Conclusions relied on cross-sectional statistical analysis, since the same donors could not be followed over many years. Abundant cord blood beta clonotypes had fewer insertions, young adult naive repertoires showed a similar but weaker trend, and memory repertoires showed no such trend.

Library preparation used 5' RACE. Data came from an Illumina HiSeq 2000. Template switching added a universal primer binding site, and the final cDNA carried a unique molecular identifier that allowed TCR cDNA molecules to be counted accurately. Specific primers in the conserved constant-segment region were used to synthesize first-strand cDNA for the TCR alpha and beta chains. To control for contamination, every cDNA library was double barcoded, receiving both a SMART-Mk sample barcode and Illumina barcodes. TruSeq adapter sequences, together with Illumina sample barcodes, were added in two successive PCR steps. The TCR alpha and beta cDNA libraries were sequenced on the Illumina HiSeq platform using custom primers. Per the source publication's procedure: Unique molecular identifiers were extracted from raw reads with MiGEC, and CDR3 positions were determined with MiXCR. Recombination models were inferred per individual with the repgenHMM and IGoR tools using an EM algorithm. Shared clonotypes were analyzed with the tcR package in R, and sharing was normalized by the product of cloneset sizes. To study raw recombination without the effects of thymic and clonal selection, out-of-frame nonproductive sequences were analyzed. Starting from the raw public reads, TCRdb applied fastp trimming at Q25, assembled clones with MiXCR and retained in-frame beta chains. All rows with the same CDR3 protein become a single entry with the most common DNA and genes. These V and J calls derive from TCRdb rather than the authors' analysis. This sample has around 370,000 distinct CDR3 sequences in its table, and approximately 8.8% of those were observed once. The ten biggest clones cover 7.5% to 9.5% of the sample.

Only healthy Caucasian donors were included. Three unrelated non-twin adults were also sequenced: a male aged 18 to 30, a male aged 50 to 59 and a female aged 50 to 59. Using Miltenyi CD45RO+ enrichment and human naive T-cell isolation kits, memory (CD45RO+) and naive T cells were isolated from PBMC. The germline V gene gives CDR1 as MNHEY and CDR2 as SVGEGT. The CDR3 has 15 amino acids, counting the end cysteine and phenylalanine. The read is trimmed to its CDR3 DNA, 45 bases read in frame from base 1. Trimming takes 9 bases off V and 1 base off J; junction bases not matched to a gene: 11. This clonotype has only a few counts. It has no known antigen specificity. Base quality data are lacking; no much larger clone is found one base away.

The TCR comes from a woman aged 50 to 60 in good health. The sequencing sample was made of naive T cells sorted from blood. Per the publication, the cell subset or site label means: cells isolated with a human naive T-cell isolation kit. The V and J genes are TRBV6-2 or TRBV6-3 and TRBJ2-5; the junction holds 7 bases that match TRBD1. This receptor carries the CDR3 CASFRDSEFQETQYF. In nucleotide form, the sequence is TGTGCCAGTTTCCGGGACAGCGAATTCCAAGAGACCCAGTACTTC.